This T cell receptor beta chain was captured by sequencing in a study of T-cell reconstitution after alpha-beta-depleted transplantation in children. The CDR3 is 15 residues long. V gave up 3 bases and J gave up 0 bases, with 9 bases separating them. The germline CDR1 and CDR2 sequences are SGHTA and FQGNSA. This sample's TCRbeta library carried unique molecular identifier barcodes. Via MiXCR, TCRdb re-called the PCR reads, giving one row per CDR3 protein. This sample has about 420,000 distinct CDR3 sequences, with 11% found just once. The sample in question was PBMCs from the stem cell graft donor, obtained from the stem cell graft. J is TRBJ2-1 and V is TRBV7-2, with a possible D match to TRBD2 (6 bases). This clonotype was obtained from a human donor who donated a stem cell graft to a child with acute myeloid leukemia. CDR3 region: CASSFETSSYNEQFF. For the CDR3, the DNA is TGTGCCAGCAGCTTCGAGACTAGCTCCTACAATGAGCAGTTCTTC.